The rows below give T cell receptor beta chains drawn from one sample of a study of tumour-infiltrating T cells in Burkitt lymphoma. Here immunoSEQ multiplex PCR was the method, and the copy in TCRdb shows in-frame clones only, minus some. The sample contains roughly 630 clones, roughly 96% of which appear only once. The source material was tumor tissue. These receptors originate from a human donor with Burkitt lymphoma. The CDR3 runs from the conserved cysteine through the conserved F or W. Each record gives: D gene, V gene, J gene, CDR3 protein, CDR3 DNA. The D gene is left open where the match is weak.

D gene: -
V gene: TRBV30
J gene: TRBJ2-7
CDR3 protein: CAWRDGGLAAREQYF
CDR3 DNA: TGTGCCTGGAGAGACGGAGGATTGGCGGCACGGGAGCAGTACTTC

D gene: TRBD1
V gene: TRBV29-1
J gene: TRBJ1-1
CDR3 protein: CSALQGAEAFF
CDR3 DNA: TGCAGCGCCTTACAGGGGGCTGAAGCTTTCTTT

D gene: -
V gene: TRBV29-1
J gene: TRBJ2-1
CDR3 protein: CSVDGVSAHNEQFF
CDR3 DNA: TGCAGCGTTGATGGTGTTAGCGCGCACAATGAGCAGTTCTTC

D gene: -
V gene: TRBV11-3
J gene: TRBJ2-1
CDR3 protein: CASSSTPSREQFF
CDR3 DNA: TGTGCCAGCAGCTCGACCCCCTCGAGGGAGCAGTTCTTC

D gene: -
V gene: TRBV19
J gene: TRBJ1-4
CDR3 protein: CASSIATATNEKLFF
CDR3 DNA: TGTGCCAGTAGTATTGCAACCGCAACTAATGAAAAACTGTTTTTT

D gene: -
V gene: TRBV7-6
J gene: TRBJ2-1
CDR3 protein: CASSSHELSGNEQFF
CDR3 DNA: TGTGCCAGCAGCTCCCATGAGCTATCCGGCAATGAGCAGTTCTTC

D gene: -
V gene: TRBV27
J gene: TRBJ1-4
CDR3 protein: CASSLYGAGLVTNEKLFF
CDR3 DNA: TGTGCCAGCAGTTTATATGGTGCAGGGTTGGTGACTAATGAAAAACTGTTTTTT

D gene: -
V gene: TRBV7-2
J gene: TRBJ2-7
CDR3 protein: CASSQIRQREQYF
CDR3 DNA: TGTGCCAGCAGCCAAATAAGGCAGCGGGAGCAGTACTTC

D gene: -
V gene: TRBV27
J gene: TRBJ1-2
CDR3 protein: CASSSPGHDPSWYGYTF
CDR3 DNA: TGTGCCAGCAGTTCCCCAGGACACGACCCCTCGTGGTATGGCTACACCTTC

D gene: -
V gene: TRBV4-1
J gene: TRBJ2-7
CDR3 protein: CASSQDLAWSYEQYF
CDR3 DNA: TGCGCCAGCAGCCAAGATCTAGCTTGGTCCTACGAGCAGTACTTC

D gene: -
V gene: TRBV27
J gene: TRBJ1-4
CDR3 protein: CASSLGGEKLFF
CDR3 DNA: TGTGCCAGCAGTTTAGGGGGAGAAAAACTGTTTTTT

D gene: -
V gene: TRBV6-1
J gene: TRBJ1-1
CDR3 protein: CASTTGLNTEAFF
CDR3 DNA: TGTGCCAGCACAACAGGGTTGAACACTGAAGCTTTCTTT

D gene: -
V gene: TRBV6-4
J gene: TRBJ1-2
CDR3 protein: CASTPGHGRKYGYTF
CDR3 DNA: TGTGCCAGCACCCCGGGACACGGTAGAAAATATGGCTACACCTTC

D gene: -
V gene: TRBV30
J gene: TRBJ2-2
CDR3 protein: CAWRLTYTGELFF
CDR3 DNA: TGTGCCTGGAGGCTAACTTACACCGGGGAGCTGTTTTTT

D gene: TRBD1
V gene: TRBV19
J gene: TRBJ1-5
CDR3 protein: CASRSGTGVGQPQHF
CDR3 DNA: TGTGCCAGTAGGTCCGGGACAGGGGTGGGTCAGCCCCAGCATTTT